This T cell receptor (beta chain) emerged from a study of Ad26.COV2.S vaccination and SARS-CoV-2 variants. V shed 4 bases and J shed 3 bases, with 6 bases lying between them. Germline CDR1 reads SGHTA; CDR2 reads FQGNSA. The CDR3 totals 12 residues. As for treatment: 15 to 20 received Ad26.COV2.S at low or high dose, single or two shots; about 5 received placebo; per-sample allocation not given. The samples were gathered on day 63 after the first injection of vaccine or placebo. Profiled with immunoSEQ multiplex PCR; TCRdb holds only in-frame clones, not every one. The data contain some 370,000 clones, 83% of them singletons.

Sequenced material: peripheral blood, taken in a trial of Ad26.COV2.S vaccine versus placebo. This chain joins TRBV7-2 and TRBJ1-2, with a weak D call TRBD1 (5 bases). The receptor was derived from a person aged 18-65 years who received the Ad26.COV2.S COVID-19 vaccine or a placebo. CDR3 protein: CASSSGYYGYTF. Written as DNA, the CDR3 is TGTGCCAGCAGCTCAGGGTACTATGGCTACACCTTC. Drawing the rest from reference TRBV7-2 and TRBJ1-2, the complete variable domain is GAGVSQSPSNKVTEKGKDVELRCDPISGHTALYWYRQSLGQGLEFLIYFQGNSAPDKSGLPSDRFSAERTGGSVSTLTIQRTQQEDSAVYLCASSSGYYGYTFGSGTRLTVV.